This TCR beta chain was obtained from a study of blood T cell repertoires in COVID-19. Here immunoSEQ multiplex PCR was the method, and the copy in TCRdb shows in-frame clones only, minus some. The sample has 100,000 or so clones; 75% to 95% are singletons. The length of the CDR3 is 19 residues. The V and J ends lost 0 bases and 6 bases, in that order; junction bases with no gene match: 13. Material for sequencing was peripheral blood. The gene calls are TRBV23-1 and TRBJ2-2, with 10 bases matching TRBD1. TRBV23-1 is treated as an ORF (open reading frame) with a function not yet certain. The origin of this receptor is a human donor with active COVID-19. The donor label of this sample is uncertain. CDR3 nucleotide sequence: TGCGCCAGCAGTCAATCGACCCCCTGGGGACAGGGGAAGGCCGGGGAGCTGTTTTTT. This codes for CASSQSTPWGQGKAGELFF.